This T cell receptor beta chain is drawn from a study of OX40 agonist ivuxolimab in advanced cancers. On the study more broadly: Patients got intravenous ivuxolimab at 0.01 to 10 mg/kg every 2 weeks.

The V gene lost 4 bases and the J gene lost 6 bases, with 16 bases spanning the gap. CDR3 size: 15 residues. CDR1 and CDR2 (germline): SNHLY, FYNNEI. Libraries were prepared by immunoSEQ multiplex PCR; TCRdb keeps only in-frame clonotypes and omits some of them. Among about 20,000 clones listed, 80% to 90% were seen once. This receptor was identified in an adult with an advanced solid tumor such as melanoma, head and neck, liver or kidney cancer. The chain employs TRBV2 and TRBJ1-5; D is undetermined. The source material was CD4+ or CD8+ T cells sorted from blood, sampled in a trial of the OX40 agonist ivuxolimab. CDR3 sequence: CASSGSANIAQPQHF. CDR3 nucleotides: TGTGCCAGCAGTGGATCGGCAAATATAGCTCAGCCCCAGCATTTT.